The 26 T cell receptor beta chains below all came from one sample that was sequenced in a study of CD8 T cells in Susac syndrome. When the RNA was reverse transcribed, random hexamers were used with an input of roughly 0.5 to 1 ug. From the immunoSEQ multiplex PCR reads, TCRdb called clonotypes with MiXCR, one entry per CDR3 protein. The sample contains about 240,000 distinct CDR3 sequences, less than 96% of which appear only once. The specimen sequenced was CD4+ T cells from PBMCs. These receptors were obtained from a human donor with Susac syndrome.

This chain joins TRBV6-1 and TRBJ1-2; 7 positions agree with TRBD1. Unmatched junction bases numbered 9, after V lost 2 bases and J lost 6 bases. Germline V gene lookup returns CDR1 MNHNS and CDR2 SASEGT. The CDR3 length is 15 residues. CDR3 amino acids: CASSEPGAGTDGYTF. CDR3 DNA: TGTGCCAGCAGTGAACCTGGGGCAGGGACAGATGGCTACACCTTC.

The chain combines TRBV29-1 with TRBJ1-1; no definite D call. Germline V CDR1 and CDR2: SQVTM, ANQGSEA. V was shortened by 7 bases and J by 0 bases, with 12 bases between the two germline ends. The CDR3 runs 13 residues. The CDR3 bases are TGCAGCGCCGCGTCCGTTTTGAACACTGAAGCTTTCTTT. This translates into CSAASVLNTEAFF.

The rearrangement links TRBV6-6 to TRBJ1-1; D might be TRBD1 (5 bases). V was cut by 2 bases and J by 4 bases, with 11 bases left in between. From germline, CDR1 is MNHNY and CDR2 SVGAGI (reference sequence). CDR3 size: 14 residues. This chain's CDR3 is CASSYDQGGTEAFF. The CDR3 nucleotides are TGTGCCAGCAGTTACGACCAGGGTGGCACTGAAGCTTTCTTT.

The chain recombines TRBV25-1 with TRBJ2-7, with D unclear. This CDR3 has 16 amino acids. Germline lookup yields CDR1 MGHDK and CDR2 SYGVNS. Trimming took off 4 bases at V and 0 bases at J, with 16 bases between the two ends. The CDR3 is CASSVLGGYSSYEQYF. The CDR3 coding sequence is TGTGCCAGCAGTGTTCTTGGCGGATACAGCTCCTACGAGCAGTACTTC.

This clonotype has a handful of counts. The chain employs TRBV4-2 and TRBJ2-7, with 7 nucleotides matching TRBD2. The CDR3 runs 17 residues. CDR1 is LGHNA and CDR2 is YNFKEQ in the germline V gene. The junction had 11 bases not matched to a gene; V was cut back by 0 bases and J by 3 bases. CDR3 residues: CASSQDPTGGGNYEQYF. CDR3 DNA sequence: TGTGCCAGCAGCCAAGACCCCACGGGAGGCGGAAACTACGAGCAGTACTTC.

This chain links TRBV20-1 with TRBJ2-7, with D possibly TRBD2 on 6 matching bases. Trimming removed 3 bases at V and 3 bases at J, with 15 bases between. CDR1 and CDR2 (germline): DFQATT, SNEGSKA (reference sequence). CDR3 length: 14 amino acids. The CDR3 region is CSARAEWGVYEQYF. The CDR3 nucleotides are TGCAGTGCTAGGGCGGAGTGGGGGGTCTACGAGCAGTACTTC.

This chain links TRBV27 with TRBJ1-2; 7 bases are a match to TRBD1. CDR3 length: 14 residues. Germline CDR1 MNHEY, CDR2 SMNVEV (reference sequence). The J segment lost 6 bases and the V segment lost 5 bases, leaving 9 bases of the junction unmatched. This CDR3 reads CASSPKGQNNGYTF. The CDR3 bases are TGTGCCAGCAGTCCTAAGGGACAGAACAATGGCTACACCTTC.

The rearrangement joins TRBV28 to TRBJ1-2; 11 bases are a match to TRBD1. Germline CDR1 MDHEN, CDR2 SYDVKM. This CDR3 is 14 amino acids long. Trimming cost V 2 bases and J 8 bases; bases outside gene matches: 4. The DNA for the CDR3 is TGTGCCAGCAGTTTACTGGGACAGGGGGGCGGCTACACCTTC. Protein product: CASSLLGQGGGYTF.

The rearrangement links TRBV30 to TRBJ2-3; perhaps TRBD1 as D (5 bases). This CDR3 comprises 14 residues. Trimming shortened V by 0 bases and J by 4 bases, and 11 bases separated the two germline ends. CDR1 is GTSNPN and CDR2 is SVGIG in the germline V gene (reference sequence). The CDR3 DNA reads TGTGCCTGGAGTGTACAAGGGGTGGCAGATACGCAGTATTTT. This encodes CAWSVQGVADTQYF.

This rearrangement joins TRBV30 to TRBJ1-5; possible D gene TRBD1, 5 bases. Germline V gene lookup returns CDR1 GTSNPN and CDR2 SVGIG (reference sequence). This CDR3 has 16 residues. V lost 1 base and J 0 bases, leaving 13 bases between the germline ends. DNA of the CDR3: TGTGCCTGGAGTGGAGCGGGACTCCCTAGCAATCAGCCCCAGCATTTT. Translated: CAWSGAGLPSNQPQHF.

The chain couples TRBV30 to TRBJ1-5; D is uncertain. The CDR3 contains 12 residues. Trimming shortened V by 3 bases and J by 5 bases, and 8 bases separated the two germline ends. Per the germline V gene, CDR1 is GTSNPN and CDR2 is SVGIG (reference sequence). The CDR3 region is CAWSPGYQPQHF. CDR3 DNA sequence: TGTGCCTGGAGCCCCGGGTATCAGCCCCAGCATTTT.

The chain is built from TRBV5-4 and TRBJ1-5; the match to TRBD1 covers 8 bases. The CDR3 loop spans 15 amino acids. J gave up 4 bases and V 0 bases, and 3 bases lay outside the gene matches. Looked up from germline, CDR1 is SGHNT and CDR2 is YYREEE (reference sequence). The CDR3, as DNA: TGTGCCAGCAGCTTGGGGGGACAGGTGAATCAGCCCCAGCATTTT. Its protein is CASSLGGQVNQPQHF.

The rearrangement uses TRBV29-1 and TRBJ2-1; the D gene is possibly TRBD2 (5 bases). V lost 7 bases and J 8 bases, leaving 33 bases between the germline ends. Per germline, CDR1 SQVTM and CDR2 ANQGSEA. The length of the CDR3 is 18 residues. The CDR3 DNA reads as TGCAGCGCCACTGGGGAGACTACTCCGTTTCTTTTTGGCCATGAGCAGTTCTTC. The encoded protein is CSATGETTPFLFGHEQFF.

The rearrangement uses TRBV6-2 or TRBV6-3 and TRBJ1-1; D may be TRBD1 (6 bases). In germline, CDR1 is MNHEY, CDR2 SVGEGT. V was clipped by 7 bases and J by 2 bases, with 20 bases between them. The CDR3 contains 16 residues. This CDR3 is CASIPLGRGRNTEAFF. CDR3 nucleotides: TGTGCCAGCATTCCCCTTGGGAGGGGGAGAAACACTGAAGCTTTCTTT.

This chain links TRBV15 with TRBJ2-5; 9 bases map to TRBD1. CDR3 length: 14 amino acids. Trimming cost V 2 bases and J 5 bases; bases outside gene matches: 3. Germline-derived CDR1 and CDR2 are LNHNV and YYDKDF (reference sequence). Here the CDR3 reads CATSRQTGGETQYF. The CDR3 DNA reads as TGTGCCACCAGCAGACAGACAGGGGGGGAGACCCAGTACTTC.

This clonotype was detected only a few times. Here the CDR3 DNA reads TGTGCCAGCAGCTCCAGCGGCACCGGGGAGCTGTTTTTT. Amino acids: CASSSSGTGELFF. The rearrangement uses TRBV7-8 and TRBJ2-2, with D possibly being TRBD2 (5 bases). This CDR3 has 13 residues. Looked up from germline, CDR1 is SGHVS and CDR2 is FQNEAQ. V was cut by 4 bases and J by 4 bases, with 7 bases left in between.

This chain links TRBV10-3 with TRBJ2-4; D tentatively fits TRBD1 or TRBD2 (6 bases each). The CDR3 loop spans 17 amino acids. With 2 bases removed from V and 3 bases from J, the gap between germline ends came to 17 bases. CDR1 is ENHRY and CDR2 is SYGVKD in the germline V gene. Here the CDR3 DNA reads TGTGCCATCAGTGAGGCTGGAGAGGGGGGTTTCAAAAACATTCAGTACTTC. It translates to CAISEAGEGGFKNIQYF.

The chain has TRBV3-1 and TRBJ2-1; D is unresolved. Germline V gene lookup returns CDR1 LGHDT and CDR2 YNNKEL (reference sequence). There are 16 residues in the CDR3. V was trimmed by 0 bases and J by 12 bases, leaving 21 bases between them. The CDR3 protein is CASSQEGLSISAWQFF. The DNA for the CDR3 is TGTGCCAGCAGCCAAGAAGGGTTGTCGATTTCTGCCTGGCAGTTCTTC.

The genes are TRBV19 and TRBJ2-1, with D possibly matching TRBD2 (5 bases). Trimming removed 9 bases from V and 0 bases from J, with 6 bases in between. This CDR3 has 12 amino acids. CDR1 is LNHDA and CDR2 is SQIVND in the germline V gene (reference sequence). The CDR3 DNA sequence: TGTGCCAGCACTAGCTCCTACAATGAGCAGTTCTTC. Protein sequence: CASTSSYNEQFF.

The rearrangement links TRBV5-6 to TRBJ2-2, with TRBD2 matching 11 bases. The CDR3 is 17 residues long. Germline lookup yields CDR1 SGHDT and CDR2 YYEEEE. The V and J ends lost 3 bases and 5 bases, in that order; junction bases with no gene match: 9. CDR3: CASSWRLAGKRTGELFF. The CDR3 nucleotides are TGTGCCAGCAGCTGGAGACTAGCGGGGAAGAGAACCGGGGAGCTGTTTTTT.

V usage is TRBV2 and J usage is TRBJ2-7; D is undetermined. The germline gives CDR1 SNHLY, CDR2 FYNNEI. This CDR3 comprises 11 residues. V dropped 6 bases and J dropped 3 bases, with 6 bases sitting between them. The CDR3 loop reads CASSIVYEQYF. The CDR3, as DNA: TGTGCCAGCAGCATCGTCTACGAGCAGTACTTC.

The CDR3 spells CATSSPLDGYTF. DNA of the CDR3: TGTGCCACCAGTTCGCCCCTCGATGGCTACACCTTC. The V gene is TRBV24-1, the J gene TRBJ1-2; no clear D gene. The V gene's germline CDR1 is KGHDR and CDR2 SFDVKD. V dropped 6 bases and J dropped 6 bases, with 10 bases sitting between them. CDR3 length: 12 residues.

CDR3 coding DNA: TGTGCCAGCACTTTTATGGAGCAAGAGACCCAGTACTTC. Its translation is CASTFMEQETQYF. The rearrangement links TRBV7-9 to TRBJ2-5, with D unclear. V lost 7 bases and J 2 bases, leaving 11 bases between the germline ends. In germline, CDR1 is SEHNR, CDR2 FQNEAQ (reference sequence). This CDR3 spans 13 amino acids.

The chain employs TRBV11-2 and TRBJ1-1; D gene ambiguous. This CDR3 contains 11 residues. Germline values: CDR1 SGHAT, CDR2 FQNNGV. V was clipped by 7 bases and J by 5 bases, with 8 bases between them. The CDR3 coding sequence is TGTGCCAGCACACCAAGGACTGAAGCTTTCTTT. The encoded protein is CASTPRTEAFF.

V usage is TRBV20-1 and J usage is TRBJ2-7; possible D gene TRBD1, 6 bases. Germline-derived CDR1 and CDR2 are DFQATT and SNEGSKA (reference sequence). The CDR3 spans 15 residues. V dropped 4 bases and J dropped 0 bases, with 16 bases sitting between them. The CDR3 DNA follows: TGCAGTGCTACTACCCCAGGGGTGCGCTCCTACGAGCAGTACTTC. Protein product: CSATTPGVRSYEQYF.

The V and J genes are TRBV12-3 or TRBV12-4 and TRBJ2-5, with D possibly matching TRBD2 (8 bases). The CDR3 runs 16 residues. The V and J ends lost 8 bases and 4 bases respectively, with 23 bases between them. The CDR3, as DNA: TGTGCCAGCGCCCACAGGGGCGGGAGGTCCCGAGAGACCCAGTACTTC. Protein: CASAHRGGRSRETQYF.